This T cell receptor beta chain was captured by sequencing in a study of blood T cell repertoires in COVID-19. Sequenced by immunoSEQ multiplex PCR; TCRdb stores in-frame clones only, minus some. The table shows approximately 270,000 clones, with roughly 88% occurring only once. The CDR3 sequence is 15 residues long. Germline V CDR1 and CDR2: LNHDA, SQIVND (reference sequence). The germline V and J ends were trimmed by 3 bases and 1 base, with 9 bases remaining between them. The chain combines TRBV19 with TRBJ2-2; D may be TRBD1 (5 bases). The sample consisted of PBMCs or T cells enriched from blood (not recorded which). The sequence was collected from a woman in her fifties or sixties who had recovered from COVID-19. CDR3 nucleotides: TGTGCCAGTAGTATCGGCAGGGTGAACACCGGGGAGCTGTTTTTT. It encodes CASSIGRVNTGELFF. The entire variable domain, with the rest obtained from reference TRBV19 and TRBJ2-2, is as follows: DGGITQSPKYLFRKEGQNVTLSCEQNLNHDAMYWYRQDPGQGLRLIYYSQIVNDFQKGDIAEGYSVSREKKESFPLTVTSAQKNPTAFYLCASSIGRVNTGELFFGEGSRLTVL.